A single sample gave rise to the 15 T cell receptor beta chains below, sequenced in a study of T cell repertoires in cytomegalovirus infection. TCRdb called the reads again in MiXCR, with one record for every CDR3 protein. The sample has around 490,000 distinct CDR3 sequences, more than 25% seen once. Source material: PBMCs. Every receptor here comes from a human donor in good health (CMV status not recorded). Some clones in this sample may be carry-over from other donors' samples.

This clonotype was counted a few times. The genes are TRBV12-5 and TRBJ2-7; D unclear. Trimming took off 1 base at V and 4 bases at J, with 5 bases between the two ends. Germline-derived CDR1 and CDR2 are LGHNT and FRNRAP. This CDR3 comprises 12 residues. The CDR3 DNA reads as TGTGCTAGTGGTTTGGGTTCTTACGAGCAGTACTTC. This gives the protein CASGLGSYEQYF. Variable domain in full (rest from reference TRBV12-5 and TRBJ2-7): DARVTQTPRHKVTEMGQEVTMRCQPILGHNTVFWYRQTMMQGLELLAYFRNRAPLDDSGMPKDRFSAEMPDATLATLKIQPSEPRDSAVYFCASGLGSYEQYFGPGTRLTVT.

This clonotype was seen repeatedly, ten times or more. The CDR3, as DNA: TGTGCCAGCAGCTTAGTACTAGCGGGAGAATTTTTACCCTCCTACAATGAGCAGTTCTTC. Its translation is CASSLVLAGEFLPSYNEQFF. V and J are TRBV7-8 and TRBJ2-1; 11 bases line up with TRBD2. This CDR3 comprises 20 residues. Trimming removed 1 base from V and 0 bases from J; junction bases left unmatched: 11. Germline loops: CDR1 SGHVS, CDR2 FQNEAQ.

This chain connects TRBV4-1 to TRBJ1-4, with D perhaps TRBD1 (6 bases). V was trimmed by 0 bases and J by 4 bases, leaving 9 bases between them. This CDR3 region has 15 residues. Germline-derived CDR1 and CDR2 are MGHRA and YSYEKL. The CDR3 DNA sequence: TGCGCCAGCAGCCAAGATGGACAGTTTAATGAAAAACTGTTTTTT. It encodes CASSQDGQFNEKLFF.

The rearrangement uses TRBV28 and TRBJ2-2; possibly TRBD1 for D (5 bases). With 8 bases removed from V and 0 bases from J, the gap between germline ends came to 7 bases. The CDR3 is 13 amino acids. Germline CDR1 is MDHEN and CDR2 is SYDVKM. CDR3 sequence reads: CASLTANTGELFF. The CDR3 DNA reads as TGTGCCAGCTTGACAGCGAACACCGGGGAGCTGTTTTTT.

This clonotype was found a few times. The chain is built from TRBV5-1 and TRBJ1-2; D gene uncertain. The CDR3 sequence is 13 residues long. Germline values: CDR1 SGHRS, CDR2 YFSETQ. V lost 0 bases, J lost 3 bases, and 6 bases lay in between. The CDR3 DNA sequence: TGCGCCAGCAGCTTGGCGCCAGACTATGGCTACACCTTC. Its translation: CASSLAPDYGYTF. Combining the CDR3 with reference TRBV5-1 and TRBJ1-2 gives the whole variable domain KAGVTQTPRYLIKTRGQQVTLSCSPISGHRSVSWYQQTPGQGLQFLFEYFSETQRNKGNFPGRFSGRQFSNSRSEMNVSTLELGDSALYLCASSLAPDYGYTFGSGTRLTVV.

The rearrangement uses TRBV4-1 and TRBJ2-7, with D hard to call. Germline loops: CDR1 MGHRA, CDR2 YSYEKL. The CDR3 has 14 residues. Trimming shortened V by 0 bases and J by 0 bases, and 6 bases separated the two germline ends. The CDR3 sequence is CASSQDFDSYEQYV. The CDR3 bases are TGCGCCAGCAGCCAAGATTTCGACTCCTACGAGCAGTACGTC.

This clonotype has ten or more counts. This chain uses TRBV7-2 with TRBJ2-5; 7 bases are shared with TRBD2. V lost 3 bases to trimming and J lost 2 bases; unmatched junction nucleotides: 12. The CDR3 totals 17 residues. Germline V lookup: CDR1 SGHTA, CDR2 FQGNSA. As DNA, the CDR3 is TGTGCCAGCAGCTTCGCCTCTAGCGGAAGATCACAAGAGACCCAGTACTTC. This translates into CASSFASSGRSQETQYF.

The V call is TRBV6-8, the J call TRBJ1-2; a possible D gene is TRBD1 (5 bases). The CDR3 has 15 amino acids. From germline, CDR1 is MNHGY and CDR2 SAAAGT. The V and J ends lost 7 bases and 5 bases respectively, with 20 bases between them. The CDR3, as DNA: TGTGCCAGCAAAACAACGGGGCAGAGCCTTTATGGCTACACCTTC. The encoded protein is CASKTTGQSLYGYTF.

This clonotype showed up many times. J is TRBJ1-2 and V is TRBV7-2; the D gene is possibly TRBD1 (5 bases). Trimming took off 3 bases at V and 8 bases at J, with 13 bases between the two ends. In germline, CDR1 is SGHTA, CDR2 FQGNSA. This CDR3 contains 13 residues. In DNA form, the CDR3 reads TGTGCCAGCAGCTTTCAGGGATTTTACGGCTACACCTTC. Its translation is CASSFQGFYGYTF. The full variable domain, with the rest looked up from reference TRBV7-2 and TRBJ1-2, is GAGVSQSPSNKVTEKGKDVELRCDPISGHTALYWYRQSLGQGLEFLIYFQGNSAPDKSGLPSDRFSAERTGGSVSTLTIQRTQQEDSAVYLCASSFQGFYGYTFGSGTRLTVV.

This clonotype was seen a handful of times. J is TRBJ1-1 and V is TRBV12-3 or TRBV12-4; D is undetermined. Trimming removed 7 bases from V and 6 bases from J, with 12 bases in between. The CDR3 contains 12 residues. The CDR3 protein is CASILGGAEAFF. The CDR3 DNA sequence: TGTGCCAGCATCTTGGGAGGAGCTGAAGCTTTCTTT.

This clonotype turned up a few times. The V call is TRBV24-1, the J call TRBJ2-1; TRBD2 matches at 14 bases. The J segment lost 10 bases and the V segment lost 10 bases, leaving 8 bases of the junction unmatched. The CDR3 spans 14 residues. CDR1 is KGHDR, CDR2 SFDVKD, per germline. CDR3 in DNA: TGTGCCACTCTCGGGACTAGCGGGAGAGGGGAGCAGTTCTTC. The encoded protein is CATLGTSGRGEQFF.

This chain joins TRBV28 and TRBJ2-1; TRBD2 matches at 7 bases. The CDR3 runs to 16 residues. Germline V gene lookup returns CDR1 MDHEN and CDR2 SYDVKM. The trim removed 2 bases at V and 0 bases at J, leaving 4 bases unmatched. The CDR3 nucleotides are TGTGCCAGCAGTTTACAAGCTAGCGGCTCCTACAATGAGCAGTTCTTC. Amino acid sequence: CASSLQASGSYNEQFF. Drawing the rest from reference TRBV28 and TRBJ2-1, the complete variable domain is DVKVTQSSRYLVKRTGEKVFLECVQDMDHENMFWYRQDPGLGLRLIYFSYDVKMKEKGDIPEGYSVSREKKERFSLILESASTNQTSMYLCASSLQASGSYNEQFFGPGTRLTVL.

The chain has TRBV6-5 and TRBJ2-2; 9 nucleotides align to TRBD2. CDR1 is MNHEY, CDR2 SVGAGI, per germline. CDR3 length: 16 residues. The junction had 5 bases not matched to a gene; V was cut back by 2 bases and J by 4 bases. Here the CDR3 reads CASSYEGGRVTGELFF. The CDR3 region has the DNA TGTGCCAGCAGTTACGAGGGCGGGAGGGTCACCGGGGAGCTGTTTTTT.

V usage is TRBV12-3 or TRBV12-4 and J usage is TRBJ1-2; possible D gene TRBD1, 5 bases. The CDR3 loop spans 15 amino acids. Trimming cost V 3 bases and J 5 bases, with 16 bases left between them. The CDR3 nucleotides read TGTGCCAGCAGTTTTGGGCAGGGTGGGAATTATGGCTACACCTTC. Translating gives CASSFGQGGNYGYTF.

The chain carries TRBV3-1 and TRBJ1-5; perhaps TRBD1 as D (5 bases). Trimming took 3 bases from V and 6 from J, leaving 15 bases between them. The germline V gene has CDR1 LGHDT and CDR2 YNNKEL (reference sequence). CDR3 length: 15 amino acids. The CDR3 loop reads CASSQGVRGSQPQHF. The CDR3 region has the DNA TGTGCCAGCAGCCAGGGGGTTAGGGGCAGTCAGCCCCAGCATTTT.